One sample yielded the 16 T cell receptor beta chains listed below, sequenced in a study of early stage breast cancer tumors. Assay used: immunoSEQ multiplex PCR; TCRdb lists only in-frame clones, some missing. The data contain 69,000 or so clones, 65% to 85% of them singletons. Input material: blood. The source of these receptors is a person aged 40-50 years with breast cancer.

The chain carries TRBV4-1 and TRBJ1-3; D not resolved. Germline V gives CDR1 MGHRA, CDR2 YSYEKL. V lost 0 bases to trimming and J lost 0 bases, with 9 bases between them. The CDR3 has 16 amino acids. The CDR3 protein is CASSQDPLFSGNTIYF. In DNA form, the CDR3 reads TGCGCCAGCAGCCAAGACCCGTTATTCTCTGGAAACACCATATATTTT.

The chain recombines TRBV6-1 with TRBJ1-1; no reliable D call. Deletions cut 8 bases from V and 6 bases from J, with 16 bases between. CDR3 length: 13 amino acids. Germline V gives CDR1 MNHNS, CDR2 SASEGT. CDR3 in amino acids: CASLRAGDPEAFF. The CDR3 region has the DNA TGTGCCAGCCTCCGGGCCGGGGATCCTGAAGCTTTCTTT.

This clone was seen a few times. Mismatch with germline at one junction end may stem from a read error. V usage is TRBV6-5 and J usage is TRBJ1-4; 7 nucleotides agree with TRBD1. This CDR3 region has 14 residues. CDR1 and CDR2 (germline): MNHEY, SVGAGI. The CDR3 sequence: CASSYRGPKEKLFF. The CDR3 region has the DNA TGTGCCAGCAGCTACAGGGGCCCTAAGGAAAAACTGTTTTTT.

The chain combines TRBV6-5 with TRBJ2-7, with 7 bases fitting TRBD1. The CDR3 length is 13 residues. After removal of 4 bases from V and 4 bases from J, the junction contained 4 bases not matched to a gene. The germline CDR1 and CDR2 sequences are MNHEY and SVGAGI. CDR3: CASSFSQGYEQYF. The CDR3 DNA sequence: TGTGCCAGCAGTTTTTCACAGGGGTACGAGCAGTACTTC.

The V call is TRBV14, the J call TRBJ1-1; no firm D call. The CDR3 totals 14 residues. V lost 1 base and J 4 bases, leaving 10 bases between the germline ends. Germline lookup yields CDR1 SGHDN and CDR2 FVKESK. CDR3 coding DNA: TGTGCCAGCAGCCAAGTCAACAGTATCACTGAAGCTTTCTTT. Protein: CASSQVNSITEAFF.

This clone has only one observation. V gene TRBV19 combines with J gene TRBJ2-7; D perhaps matches TRBD2 (6 bases). Germline CDR1 and CDR2: LNHDA and SQIVND (reference sequence). V was trimmed by 8 bases and J by 2 bases, leaving 22 bases between them. The CDR3 consists of 16 residues. CDR3 region: CASSLILTSGPYEQYF. Written as DNA, the CDR3 is TGTGCCAGTTCCCTCATATTGACTAGTGGCCCCTACGAGCAGTACTTC.

The gene calls are TRBV15 and TRBJ2-1, with 7 bases that match TRBD2. Looked up from germline, CDR1 is LNHNV and CDR2 is YYDKDF (reference sequence). CDR3 size: 14 residues. The J segment lost 7 bases and the V segment lost 4 bases, leaving 7 bases of the junction unmatched. The DNA of the CDR3 is TGTGCCACCAGCACCTGGGACTATATTAATGAGCAGTTCTTC. As protein: CATSTWDYINEQFF.

J is TRBJ2-7 and V is TRBV27; 8 bases match TRBD1. Unmatched junction bases numbered 4, after V lost 3 bases and J lost 6 bases. The CDR3 has 13 amino acids. Germline lookup yields CDR1 MNHEY and CDR2 SMNVEV (reference sequence). The CDR3: CASSLVRGPEQYF. In nucleotides, the CDR3 is TGTGCCAGCAGTTTGGTCAGGGGGCCCGAGCAGTACTTC.

This chain joins TRBV6-1 and TRBJ1-1; the D is unclear. Germline lookup yields CDR1 MNHNS and CDR2 SASEGT. V lost 6 bases, J lost 3 bases, and 5 bases lay in between. CDR3 length: 11 residues. The CDR3 here is CASRTDTEAFF. CDR3 bases: TGTGCCAGCAGAACGGACACTGAAGCTTTCTTT.

The CDR3 reads CAWSVARTSGGYNEQFF. As DNA, the CDR3 is TGTGCCTGGAGCGTCGCTCGGACTAGCGGAGGGTACAATGAGCAGTTCTTC. The chain combines TRBV30 with TRBJ2-1; TRBD2 matches at 10 bases. V was clipped by 3 bases and J by 4 bases; unmatched bases: 12. The CDR3 runs to 17 residues. The germline gives CDR1 GTSNPN, CDR2 SVGIG (reference sequence). The complete variable domain, with remaining parts taken from reference TRBV30 and TRBJ2-1, reads SQTIHQWPATLVQPVGSPLSLECTVEGTSNPNLYWYRQAAGRGLQLLFYSVGIGQISSEVPQNLSASRPQDRQFILSSKKLLLSDSGFYLCAWSVARTSGGYNEQFFGPGTRLTVL.

The chain couples TRBV19 to TRBJ1-1, with 10 positions matching TRBD1. With V trimmed by 5 bases and J by 1 base, 7 bases remained unmatched. Per the germline V gene, CDR1 is LNHDA and CDR2 is SQIVND (reference sequence). This CDR3 contains 16 residues. The CDR3 here is CASSLGTGEWNTEAFF. CDR3 nucleotides: TGTGCCAGTAGTTTAGGGACAGGGGAATGGAACACTGAAGCTTTCTTT.

The chain recombines TRBV27 with TRBJ1-5; TRBD1 matches 9 bases. Losses at the gene ends were 6 bases for V and 3 bases for J; bases not matched to a gene: 6. CDR1 is MNHEY and CDR2 is SMNVEV in the germline V gene (reference sequence). The CDR3 runs to 15 residues. The CDR3 nucleotides read TGTGCCAGCAGCCCCGGGACAGGGTTCAATCAGCCCCAGCATTTT. Protein: CASSPGTGFNQPQHF.

The V call is TRBV27, the J call TRBJ2-3; D gene ambiguous. The germline V gene has CDR1 MNHEY and CDR2 SMNVEV (reference sequence). V lost 0 bases, J lost 6 bases, and 13 bases lay in between. The CDR3 has 15 residues. Here the CDR3 DNA reads TGTGCCAGCAGTTTATCTAGGGTTTCGGTGGATACGCAGTATTTT. It codes for CASSLSRVSVDTQYF.

The V gene is TRBV28, the J gene TRBJ1-5; a possible D gene is TRBD1 (6 bases). Germline values: CDR1 MDHEN, CDR2 SYDVKM. This CDR3 region has 15 residues. V was shortened by 5 bases and J by 5 bases, with 16 bases between the two germline ends. CDR3 sequence (DNA): TGTGCCAGCAGTAGGCCGGGCGAGGGGGATCAGCCCCAGCATTTT. It encodes CASSRPGEGDQPQHF.

There are a few counts of this clone. V is TRBV23-1 and J is TRBJ1-2; maybe TRBD1 (5 bases). Being an ORF, TRBV23-1 has a function that is uncertain. The CDR3 sequence is 14 residues long. Trimming took off 7 bases at V and 5 bases at J, with 17 bases between the two ends. The CDR3 reads CASIGVGDFYGYTF. The CDR3 bases are TGCGCCAGCATCGGAGTAGGGGATTTTTATGGCTACACCTTC.

The V gene is TRBV13, the J gene TRBJ2-3, with TRBD2 as a possible D gene (6 bases). The CDR3 totals 12 residues. Trimming took 5 bases from V and 5 from J, leaving 8 bases between them. From germline, CDR1 is PRHDT and CDR2 FYEKMQ (reference sequence). The CDR3 sequence: CASSPAGDTQYF. DNA for the CDR3: TGTGCCAGCAGCCCAGCGGGAGATACGCAGTATTTT.